The clone carrying this TCR beta chain was picked up many times. Donors uniformly comprised healthy Caucasians. Unique molecular identifiers were in the cDNA, with template-switch universal primer binding. One entry per CDR3 protein results from TCRdb running MiXCR on the 5' RACE reads. Found here are approximately 670,000 distinct CDR3 sequences, roughly 6.2% of them singletons; the top ten hold around 1.9%. Per the germline V gene, CDR1 is SGHVS and CDR2 is FQNEAQ. V was shortened by 5 bases and J by 4 bases, with 14 bases between the two germline ends. CDR3 size: 15 residues. This entry is derived from a study of identical twins.

This receptor was taken from a man aged 18 to 29 in good health. The material sequenced was naive T cells sorted from blood. The chain has TRBV7-8 and TRBJ2-2, with D possibly TRBD2 on 6 matching bases. The CDR3 sequence: CASSRRQEGTGELFF. The CDR3 coding sequence is TGTGCCAGCAGCCGACGGCAGGAGGGCACCGGGGAGCTGTTTTTT.